One and the same sample provided the 9 T cell receptor beta chains below, sequenced in a study of response to subunit inactivated influenza vaccine. From the RT-PCR reads, TCRdb called clonotypes with MiXCR, one entry per CDR3 protein. Here the sample spans fewer than 200,000 distinct CDR3 sequences, nearly 9.5% being singletons. Sequenced here: non-naive T cells sorted from PBMCs, sampled on the day of vaccination. The receptor set was obtained from a man aged 45-65 years who received an inactivated influenza vaccine.

In regard to this clonotype: One end of the junction is discordant with germline, which a read error may explain. The V and J genes are TRBV10-3 and TRBJ2-1, with TRBD2 matching 11 bases. This CDR3 comprises 18 residues. The germline CDR1 and CDR2 sequences are ENHRY and SYGVKD. CDR3 in DNA: TGTGCCCTCAGCTCGACTAGCGGGGACTGGGGCAATTACAATGAGCAGTTCTTC. This translates into CALSSTSGDWGNYNEQFF.

The chain couples TRBV4-2 to TRBJ2-3; no firm D call. The CDR3 loop spans 13 amino acids. The V end lost 1 base, the J end lost 4 bases, and 6 bases lay between the germline ends. Germline loops: CDR1 LGHNA, CDR2 YNFKEQ. This CDR3 is CASSQGLPDTQYF. CDR3 nucleotide sequence: TGTGCCAGCAGCCAAGGTCTCCCAGATACGCAGTATTTT.

This clonotype appeared many times. The chain is built from TRBV20-1 and TRBJ2-4; D is ambiguous. The germline V gene encodes CDR1 DFQATT and CDR2 SNEGSKA (reference sequence). Trimming shortened V by 5 bases and J by 8 bases, and 13 bases separated the two germline ends. The CDR3 loop spans 12 amino acids. The CDR3 spells CSAQDSRDIQYF. In DNA form, the CDR3 reads TGCAGTGCTCAGGATAGCCGAGACATTCAGTACTTC.

The gene calls are TRBV3-1 and TRBJ2-3; 9 bases match TRBD2. The CDR3 is made up of 16 amino acids. The V and J ends lost 0 bases and 4 bases, in that order; junction bases with no gene match: 5. Germline V gene data show CDR1 as LGHDT and CDR2 as YNNKEL (reference sequence). CDR3 bases: TGTGCCAGCAGCCAAGATGTAGCTAGCGGGGCAGATACGCAGTATTTT. Translation gives CASSQDVASGADTQYF.

The chain couples TRBV6-2 or TRBV6-3 to TRBJ2-5; 7 bases match TRBD2. With 5 bases clipped from V and 2 bases from J, the junction kept 8 bases outside the gene matches. CDR3 length equals 15 residues. Germline CDR1 is MNHEY and CDR2 is SVGEGT. CDR3 protein: CASSRLALTQETQYF. As DNA, the CDR3 is TGTGCCAGCAGTAGACTAGCACTAACTCAAGAGACCCAGTACTTC.

This clonotype was picked up many times. The V and J genes are TRBV12-3 or TRBV12-4 and TRBJ2-4, with D perhaps matching TRBD1 (6 bases). Trimming cost V 1 base and J 0 bases, with 10 bases left between them. The CDR3 consists of 16 residues. Written as DNA, the CDR3 is TGTGCCAGCAGTTTAGGGGGGCCACTAGCCAAAAACATTCAGTACTTC. Protein product: CASSLGGPLAKNIQYF.

This clonotype was found a few times. J is TRBJ2-5 and V is TRBV11-2; D remains unclear. V lost 4 bases, J lost 5 bases, and 8 bases lay in between. The CDR3 has 12 residues. Germline assignment: CDR1 SGHAT and CDR2 FQNNGV. The CDR3 region has the DNA TGTGCCAGCAGCTCCCCGGTGGAGACCCAGTACTTC. Its protein product is CASSSPVETQYF.

There are a few counts of this clonotype. The chain couples TRBV6-5 to TRBJ2-3; a possible D gene is TRBD1 (5 bases). CDR3 length equals 13 residues. Trimming pared 6 bases from V and 6 bases from J, leaving 13 bases between. Germline CDR1 MNHEY, CDR2 SVGAGI. As DNA, the CDR3 is TGTGCCAGCAGGTCCTCAGGGTCTGATACGCAGTATTTT. The encoded protein is CASRSSGSDTQYF.

This clonotype was seen many times. This chain uses TRBV12-3 or TRBV12-4 with TRBJ1-1; 7 bases align to TRBD1. CDR3 length equals 13 residues. J lost 10 bases, V lost 5 bases, and 10 bases had no gene match. CDR3 protein: CASSPRGGGGAFF. CDR3 nucleotides: TGTGCCAGCAGTCCCAGGGGGGGAGGAGGAGCTTTCTTT.